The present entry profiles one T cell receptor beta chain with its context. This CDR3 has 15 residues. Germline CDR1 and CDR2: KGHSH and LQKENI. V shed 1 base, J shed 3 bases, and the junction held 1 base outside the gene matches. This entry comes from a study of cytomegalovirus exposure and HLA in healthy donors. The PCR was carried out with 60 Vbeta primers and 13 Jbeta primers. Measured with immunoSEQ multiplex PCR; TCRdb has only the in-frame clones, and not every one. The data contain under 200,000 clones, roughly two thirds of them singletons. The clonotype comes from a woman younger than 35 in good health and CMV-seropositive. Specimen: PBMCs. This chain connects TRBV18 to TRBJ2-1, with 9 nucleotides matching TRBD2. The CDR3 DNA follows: TGTGCCAGCTCACCACGGACTAGCGACTACAATGAGCAGTTCTTC. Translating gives CASSPRTSDYNEQFF.